The 32 T cell receptor beta chains reported below all come from one sample, sequenced in a study of shared clonotypes between healthy human individuals. Assay used: immunoSEQ multiplex PCR; TCRdb lists only in-frame clones, some missing. The data show about 2.3 million clones, 93% seen once. The sample comprised naive CD4+ T cells from PBMCs. Subset noted: CD45RA+ positively selected. The receptors shown here come from a man in his late teens or twenties in good health. Some clones in this sample may be carry-over from other donors' samples.

The chain is built from TRBV6-5 and TRBJ2-7; D call uncertain. This CDR3 has 16 amino acids. Between the trimmed V and J ends, which lost 0 bases and 1 base, there was a span of 13 bases. CDR1 and CDR2 from the germline V gene are MNHEY and SVGAGI. DNA of the CDR3: TGTGCCAGCAGTTACTCTTTCCCGGGCAGTTCCTACGAGCAGTACTTC. It specifies CASSYSFPGSSYEQYF.

The chain is built from TRBV5-6 and TRBJ1-4; tentatively, D is TRBD1 (5 bases). The V end was cut by 2 bases, the J end by 4 bases, with 9 bases between. This CDR3 has 14 residues. Germline-derived CDR1 and CDR2 are SGHDT and YYEEEE. The CDR3 protein is CASSFWGYNEKLFF. The DNA of the CDR3 is TGTGCCAGCAGCTTTTGGGGCTATAATGAAAAACTGTTTTTT.

Points on this clone: This CDR3 is also generated by other DNA sequences in the sample. J is TRBJ2-5 and V is TRBV12-5; D unresolved. This CDR3 has 11 residues. Germline CDR1 and CDR2: LGHNT and FRNRAP. V was shortened by 1 base and J by 5 bases, with 2 bases between the two germline ends. The CDR3, as DNA: TGTGCTAGTGGTTTGGCGGAGACCCAGTACTTC. It is translated as CASGLAETQYF.

The genes are TRBV5-1 and TRBJ2-1; 7 bases are a match to TRBD1. The CDR3 runs 15 residues. V shed 2 bases and J 7 bases; nucleotides not matched to a gene: 9. Germline CDR1 and CDR2: SGHRS and YFSETQ. The CDR3 here is CASSFEPNRGNEQFF. The CDR3 DNA reads as TGCGCCAGCAGCTTCGAACCAAACAGGGGTAATGAGCAGTTCTTC.

The chain links TRBV7-2 to TRBJ2-2; weak D call: TRBD2 (6 bases). The CDR3 is 15 residues long. The germline V and J ends were trimmed by 3 bases and 7 bases, with 15 bases remaining between them. Germline V lookup: CDR1 SGHTA, CDR2 FQGNSA. This CDR3 reads CASSFLLLAGGELFF. Here the CDR3 DNA reads TGTGCCAGCAGCTTCCTTCTACTAGCTGGCGGGGAGCTGTTTTTT.

The genes are TRBV9 and TRBJ2-5; 9 bases align to TRBD1. This CDR3 region has 15 residues. CDR1 and CDR2 from the germline V gene are SGDLS and YYNGEE. V lost 5 bases and J lost 2; bases outside the gene matches: 7. The CDR3 sequence: CASSYRGLRQETQYF. In nucleotides, the CDR3 is TGTGCCAGCAGTTACAGGGGGCTGCGGCAAGAGACCCAGTACTTC.

The count of this clone is one. The rearrangement links TRBV4-1 to TRBJ2-5; 7 bases are a match to TRBD1. The CDR3 runs 15 residues. The V segment lost 0 bases and the J segment 5 bases; nucleotides outside the gene matches: 6. The germline V gene has CDR1 MGHRA and CDR2 YSYEKL. CDR3 in amino acids: CASSQDPRGLETQYF. CDR3 nucleotides: TGCGCCAGCAGCCAAGATCCAAGGGGGCTCGAGACCCAGTACTTC.

This clone came up once. Other DNA sequences in the same sample also yield this CDR3. The chain links TRBV29-1 to TRBJ2-7; D perhaps matches TRBD2 (6 bases). Deletions cut 6 bases from V and 5 bases from J, with 14 bases between. Germline CDR1 reads SQVTM; CDR2 reads ANQGSEA. The CDR3 is made up of 12 amino acids. The CDR3 bases are TGCAGCGTGGGACCTGGAGGGAACGAGCAGTACTTC. Its protein is CSVGPGGNEQYF.

The chain is built from TRBV7-2 and TRBJ2-5, with D uncertain. The CDR3 has 13 amino acids. V was cut by 1 base and J by 5 bases, with 8 bases left in between. Germline CDR1 reads SGHTA; CDR2 reads FQGNSA. CDR3 sequence: CASSLVGRETQYF. The CDR3 nucleotides are TGTGCCAGCAGCTTAGTAGGGCGGGAGACCCAGTACTTC.

The V call is TRBV27, the J call TRBJ1-1, with unresolved D. Trimming pared 7 bases from V and 2 bases from J, leaving 17 bases between. Germline V gene data show CDR1 as MNHEY and CDR2 as SMNVEV (reference sequence). The CDR3 length is 15 residues. This CDR3 is CASTTGATSNTEAFF. The CDR3 nucleotides read TGTGCCAGCACCACCGGAGCGACATCCAACACTGAAGCTTTCTTT.

V is TRBV18 and J is TRBJ1-2, with 12 bases fitting TRBD1. From germline, CDR1 is KGHSH and CDR2 LQKENI. This CDR3 is 19 amino acids long. V shed 3 bases and J 6 bases; nucleotides not matched to a gene: 17. For the CDR3, the DNA is TGTGCCAGCTCACCCTACCTTAACCCGGGACAGGGGGCGCGTCATGGCTACACCTTC. Its translation is CASSPYLNPGQGARHGYTF.

The chain links TRBV28 to TRBJ1-5, with D possibly TRBD1 on 5 matching bases. Germline V lookup: CDR1 MDHEN, CDR2 SYDVKM. The CDR3 sequence is 15 residues long. The V end was cut by 10 bases, the J end by 5 bases, with 21 bases between. The CDR3 sequence is CAIRQRGFRDQPQHF. The CDR3 nucleotides read TGTGCCATACGCCAAAGGGGCTTTAGGGATCAGCCCCAGCATTTT.

The chain carries TRBV5-5 and TRBJ1-2; 8 bases match TRBD1. V lost 2 bases to trimming and J lost 7 bases; unmatched junction nucleotides: 7. CDR1 and CDR2 from the germline V gene are SGHKS and YYEKEE (reference sequence). The CDR3 contains 14 residues. The CDR3 region has the DNA TGTGCCAGCAGCTTTATGGTGGACAGGGCTGGCTACACCTTC. The encoded protein is CASSFMVDRAGYTF. The complete variable domain, with remaining parts taken from reference TRBV5-5 and TRBJ1-2, reads DAGVTQSPTHLIKTRGQQVTLRCSPISGHKSVSWYQQVLGQGPQFIFQYYEKEERGRGNFPDRFSARQFPNYSSELNVNALLLGDSALYLCASSFMVDRAGYTFGSGTRLTVV.

For this clone: At one of its ends the junction is not consistent with the germline gene, which may arise from a read error. CDR3 coding DNA: TGTGCCAGCTCATTTACGAACTATGGCTGCACCTTC. It translates to CASSFTNYGCTF. The chain links TRBV6-5 to TRBJ1-2; D gene unclear. CDR1 and CDR2 from the germline V gene are MNHEY and SVGAGI. The length of the CDR3 is 12 residues.

The chain recombines TRBV28 with TRBJ1-3; 10 bases fit TRBD1. The CDR3 is 15 residues long. The junction had 8 bases not matched to a gene; V was cut back by 4 bases and J by 8 bases. In germline, CDR1 is MDHEN, CDR2 SYDVKM. This chain's CDR3 is CASSSPDRGPYTIYF. CDR3 bases: TGTGCCAGCAGTTCACCCGACAGGGGGCCGTACACCATATATTTT.

V and J are TRBV5-1 and TRBJ1-2, with D perhaps TRBD1 (5 bases). CDR1 is SGHRS, CDR2 YFSETQ, per germline. V was clipped by 1 base and J by 7 bases, with 14 bases between them. The CDR3 is 14 amino acids. The DNA of the CDR3 is TGCGCCAGCAGCTTGAGTTCAGGGACTACTGGCTACACCTTC. It translates to CASSLSSGTTGYTF. The full variable domain, rest sourced from reference TRBV5-1 and TRBJ1-2, is KAGVTQTPRYLIKTRGQQVTLSCSPISGHRSVSWYQQTPGQGLQFLFEYFSETQRNKGNFPGRFSGRQFSNSRSEMNVSTLELGDSALYLCASSLSSGTTGYTFGSGTRLTVV.

The chain employs TRBV29-1 and TRBJ2-3; maybe TRBD1 (5 bases). V shed 4 bases and J shed 2 bases, with 13 bases lying between them. Germline lookup yields CDR1 SQVTM and CDR2 ANQGSEA. This CDR3 has 14 amino acids. CDR3 sequence: CSVGFGHTTDTQYF. Written as DNA, the CDR3 is TGCAGCGTTGGATTTGGACACACCACAGATACGCAGTATTTT.

The chain couples TRBV18 to TRBJ2-2; no firm D call. V was shortened by 4 bases and J by 1 base, with 13 bases between the two germline ends. Germline V gene lookup returns CDR1 KGHSH and CDR2 LQKENI. The CDR3 totals 16 residues. The CDR3 DNA is TGTGCCAGCTCACTGGCACGGGTCGAGAACACCGGGGAGCTGTTTTTT. It encodes CASSLARVENTGELFF.

This clone was observed a handful of times. V usage is TRBV7-9 and J usage is TRBJ1-1; no firm D call. V was clipped by 7 bases and J by 2 bases, with 14 bases between them. The CDR3 has 14 amino acids. Germline V gene data show CDR1 as SEHNR and CDR2 as FQNEAQ (reference sequence). The CDR3 protein is CASTSSNYNTEAFF. CDR3 nucleotide sequence: TGTGCCAGCACCTCATCAAACTACAACACTGAAGCTTTCTTT.

V usage is TRBV4-2 and J usage is TRBJ1-2, with a possible D match to TRBD1 (6 bases). This CDR3 is built from 14 residues. V was trimmed by 0 bases and J by 3 bases, leaving 8 bases between them. The germline V gene encodes CDR1 LGHNA and CDR2 YNFKEQ. The CDR3 protein is CASSQERTDYGYTF. In nucleotides, the CDR3 is TGTGCCAGCAGCCAAGAGCGGACAGACTATGGCTACACCTTC.

Concerning this clone itself: This sample includes further DNA sequences coding for the same CDR3. This chain joins TRBV20-1 and TRBJ2-1; possibly TRBD1 for D (5 bases). CDR1 is DFQATT and CDR2 is SNEGSKA in the germline V gene (reference sequence). Trimming pared 4 bases from V and 7 bases from J, leaving 5 bases between. The length of the CDR3 is 10 residues. The CDR3 DNA is TGCAGTGCTAAGGGGAATGAGCAGTTCTTC. It translates to CSAKGNEQFF.

This chain links TRBV5-4 with TRBJ2-3, with TRBD2 matching over 9 bases. The CDR3 totals 14 residues. Germline CDR1 reads SGHNT; CDR2 reads YYREEE (reference sequence). The V and J ends lost 2 bases and 4 bases, in that order; junction bases with no gene match: 2. DNA for the CDR3: TGTGCCAGCAGCTTTAGCGGGAGTGCAGATACGCAGTATTTT. Protein: CASSFSGSADTQYF.

The CDR3 here is CASSLSLRDYRTYEQYF. CDR3 nucleotide sequence: TGTGCCAGCAGCTTATCGCTGCGGGACTACCGAACCTACGAGCAGTACTTC. The chain is built from TRBV7-9 and TRBJ2-7; TRBD2 matches 7 bases. The junction had 12 bases not matched to a gene; V was cut back by 2 bases and J by 2 bases. CDR3 length: 17 residues. Per the germline V gene, CDR1 is SEHNR and CDR2 is FQNEAQ (reference sequence).

The chain is built from TRBV28 and TRBJ1-5; 7 bases match TRBD1. With 3 bases clipped from V and 5 bases from J, the junction kept 10 bases outside the gene matches. CDR3 size: 16 residues. Looked up from germline, CDR1 is MDHEN and CDR2 is SYDVKM. This CDR3 reads CASSFVADRVDQPQHF. The CDR3 DNA reads as TGTGCCAGCAGTTTCGTCGCCGACAGGGTCGATCAGCCCCAGCATTTT.

The chain uses TRBV4-3 and TRBJ1-4, with D unresolved. Germline CDR1 and CDR2: LGHNA and YSLEER. The CDR3 totals 16 residues. With 1 base removed from V and 1 base from J, the gap between germline ends came to 10 bases. CDR3 sequence: CASSQARTGTNEKLFF. CDR3 DNA sequence: TGCGCCAGCAGCCAAGCCAGGACCGGAACTAATGAAAAACTGTTTTTT.

The chain joins TRBV11-2 to TRBJ2-3; possibly TRBD2 for D (6 bases). Germline V gene lookup returns CDR1 SGHAT and CDR2 FQNNGV. The V and J ends lost 4 bases and 2 bases respectively, with 10 bases between them. CDR3 size: 14 residues. CDR3 in amino acids: CASSSGLDTDTQYF. CDR3 nucleotides: TGTGCCAGCAGCTCGGGACTCGACACAGATACGCAGTATTTT.

The rearrangement links TRBV6-1 to TRBJ1-5, with TRBD1 matching 9 bases. The CDR3 sequence is 17 residues long. The germline V gene encodes CDR1 MNHNS and CDR2 SASEGT. Trimming took 4 bases from V and 7 from J; bases not matched to a gene: 14. CDR3 coding DNA: TGTGCCAGCAGTGCCGCCCCGACAGGGGGACAAGAACAGCCCCAGCATTTT. Amino acid sequence: CASSAAPTGGQEQPQHF.

There are a few counts of this clone. This chain's CDR3 is CASRTLGEAFF. The CDR3 bases are TGTGCCAGTAGGACTTTGGGGGAAGCTTTCTTT. V and J are TRBV19 and TRBJ1-1; D is ambiguous. The CDR3 is 11 residues long. From germline, CDR1 is LNHDA and CDR2 SQIVND (reference sequence). Trimming removed 6 bases at V and 8 bases at J, with 10 bases between.

This chain connects TRBV5-8 to TRBJ2-7; TRBD1 aligns across 7 bases. This CDR3 contains 15 residues. J lost 4 bases, V lost 2 bases, and 9 bases had no gene match. Germline V gene sequence: CDR1 SGHTS, CDR2 YDEGEE. The CDR3 loop is CASSFAATGRYEQYF. In nucleotides, the CDR3 is TGTGCCAGCAGCTTTGCAGCGACAGGGAGATACGAGCAGTACTTC.

This clone was recorded once. The rearrangement joins TRBV7-9 to TRBJ2-7; D may match TRBD1 or TRBD2 (6 bases each). This CDR3 contains 15 residues. V was cut by 0 bases and J by 3 bases, with 12 bases left in between. Germline assignment: CDR1 SEHNR and CDR2 FQNEAQ (reference sequence). CDR3 region: CASSLAERGLYEQYF. CDR3 nucleotide sequence: TGTGCCAGCAGCTTAGCGGAACGGGGGCTCTACGAGCAGTACTTC.

The rearrangement links TRBV18 to TRBJ1-1; 7 bases are a match to TRBD1. From germline, CDR1 is KGHSH and CDR2 LQKENI. The CDR3 totals 15 residues. With V trimmed by 4 bases and J by 1 base, 6 bases remained unmatched. The CDR3 is CASSQATGANTEAFF. The CDR3, as DNA: TGTGCCAGCTCACAGGCAACAGGGGCGAACACTGAAGCTTTCTTT.

The rearrangement uses TRBV6-6 and TRBJ1-5; D is perhaps TRBD1 (5 bases). Trimming cost V 4 bases and J 2 bases, with 12 bases left between them. Germline-derived CDR1 and CDR2 are MNHNY and SVGAGI (reference sequence). The CDR3 spans 15 residues. CDR3 in amino acids: CASSWFRVGNQPQHF. The CDR3 bases are TGTGCCAGCAGTTGGTTCAGGGTAGGCAATCAGCCCCAGCATTTT.